The 4 T cell receptor beta chains in this list originate from one sample, sequenced in a study of metastatic and nonmetastatic thyroid tumors. TCRdb ran MiXCR on the PCR reads. The top ten clones hold around 30% of a sample with approximately 31,000 clones, 25% to 35% of them seen once. None of the patients had undergone any treatment ahead of thyroid surgery. Sequenced input: blood. These receptors all stem from a female donor with papillary thyroid cancer or a benign thyroid nodule (not recorded which). Some clones in this sample may be carry-over from other donors' samples.

This clone appeared once. V usage is TRBV7-8 and J usage is TRBJ2-7, with TRBD2 as a possible D gene (6 bases). Germline lookup yields CDR1 SGHVS and CDR2 FQNEAQ. V shed 5 bases and J shed 5 bases, with 22 bases lying between them. The CDR3 is 16 residues long. CDR3 region: CASSQLGGRAYDEQYF. The CDR3, as DNA: TGTGCCAGCAGCCAGCTGGGGGGACGCGCGTACGACGAGCAGTACTTC.

This clone was observed many times. J is TRBJ1-3 and V is TRBV7-6; D is possibly TRBD1 (5 bases). This CDR3 region has 16 residues. The germline V and J ends were trimmed by 2 bases and 3 bases, with 14 bases remaining between them. Germline-derived CDR1 and CDR2 are SGHVS and FNYEAQ. CDR3 in DNA: TGTGCCAGCAGCTTAAATCGGCAGGGAGGTGGAAACACCATATATTTT. This sequence encodes CASSLNRQGGGNTIYF.

Only one count was recorded for this clone. The chain combines TRBV11-2 with TRBJ2-1, with 9 bases identical to TRBD2. With V trimmed by 6 bases and J by 7 bases, 4 bases remained unmatched. The CDR3 loop spans 13 amino acids. Germline-derived CDR1 and CDR2 are SGHAT and FQNNGV. The CDR3 sequence: CASSSGSVNEQFF. CDR3 coding DNA: TGTGCCAGCAGTAGCGGGAGTGTAAATGAGCAGTTCTTC.

This clone occurred many times. Being one base from a much bigger clone, this may be a read error. Other DNA sequences in the sample encode the same CDR3. The genes are TRBV5-5 and TRBJ1-6, with D tentatively TRBD1 (6 bases). The CDR3 has 15 residues. Trimming took 3 bases from V and 11 from J, leaving 18 bases between them. In germline, CDR1 is SGHKS, CDR2 YYEKEE (reference sequence). The CDR3 DNA reads as TGTGCCAGCAGCTCCGGCCCGCAGGGGAATCCACCCCTCCACTTT. It is translated as CASSSGPQGNPPLHF.